These 13 T cell receptor beta chains share one sample of origin, sequenced in a study of monozygotic twins with cystic fibrosis. Clones were sequenced by immunoSEQ multiplex PCR, and TCRdb holds only the in-frame ones, with some missing. The table lists tens of thousands of clones, 84% of them singletons, with 1.5% to 2% in the top ten. Sequencing was carried out using blood. Source of these receptors: a girl aged 2-10 years with cystic fibrosis.

This rearrangement joins TRBV28 to TRBJ2-2; D is perhaps TRBD1 (5 bases). Deletions cut 2 bases from V and 9 bases from J, with 10 bases between. The germline CDR1 and CDR2 sequences are MDHEN and SYDVKM. CDR3 length: 13 residues. CDR3 DNA sequence: TGTGCCAGCAGTTTACCGCAGGGAAGGGAGCTGTTTTTT. Protein: CASSLPQGRELFF.

V usage is TRBV15 and J usage is TRBJ1-5; D might be TRBD1 (6 bases). Per germline, CDR1 LNHNV and CDR2 YYDKDF (reference sequence). V gave up 1 base and J gave up 6 bases, with 10 bases separating them. This CDR3 has 14 amino acids. CDR3 sequence reads: CATSRATGIQPQHF. CDR3 bases: TGTGCCACCAGCAGAGCCACAGGGATTCAGCCCCAGCATTTT.

This chain connects TRBV4-1 to TRBJ2-7, with TRBD1 matching 7 bases. Per germline, CDR1 MGHRA and CDR2 YSYEKL. The trim removed 3 bases at V and 4 bases at J, leaving 0 bases unmatched. CDR3 length: 12 residues. The CDR3 DNA sequence: TGCGCCAGCAGCCAGACAGGGTACGAGCAGTACTTC. Protein: CASSQTGYEQYF.

This sequence joins TRBV4-2 and TRBJ2-7, with a weak D call TRBD1 (6 bases). Germline V CDR1 and CDR2: LGHNA, YNFKEQ. The CDR3 totals 15 residues. The germline V and J ends were trimmed by 4 bases and 6 bases, with 19 bases remaining between them. The CDR3 nucleotides read TGTGCCAGCAGCCGGGTGGCAGGGGAATCGGCCGAGCAGTACTTC. Its protein is CASSRVAGESAEQYF.

V is TRBV2 and J is TRBJ2-7; possibly TRBD1 for D (6 bases). Germline V CDR1 and CDR2: SNHLY, FYNNEI. This CDR3 contains 13 residues. With 4 bases removed from V and 3 bases from J, the gap between germline ends came to 10 bases. In nucleotides, the CDR3 is TGTGCCAGCAGTGCCCGGGACAACTACGAGCAGTACTTC. Encoded protein: CASSARDNYEQYF.

CDR3 region: CAWNKGNTIYF. DNA for the CDR3: TGTGCCTGGAATAAGGGAAACACCATATATTTT. The rearrangement uses TRBV30 and TRBJ1-3; D ambiguous. Trimming pared 4 bases from V and 4 bases from J, leaving 5 bases between. This CDR3 region has 11 residues. In germline, CDR1 is GTSNPN, CDR2 SVGIG (reference sequence).

The rearrangement uses TRBV6-5 and TRBJ2-3; TRBD1 agrees at 9 bases. Germline V gene lookup returns CDR1 MNHEY and CDR2 SVGAGI. The CDR3 has 13 residues. J gave up 3 bases and V 6 bases, and 1 base lay outside the gene matches. The DNA of the CDR3 is TGTGCCAGCAGAGGACAGGGGACAGATACGCAGTATTTT. Translating gives CASRGQGTDTQYF.

This sequence joins TRBV2 and TRBJ2-1; D unresolved. Trimming cost V 2 bases and J 8 bases, with 4 bases left between them. The length of the CDR3 is 11 residues. Germline-derived CDR1 and CDR2 are SNHLY and FYNNEI. CDR3 DNA sequence: TGTGCCAGCAGTGAACGTCATGAGCAGTTCTTC. It codes for CASSERHEQFF.

V is TRBV30 and J is TRBJ1-1; TRBD1 aligns across 8 bases. Looked up from germline, CDR1 is GTSNPN and CDR2 is SVGIG (reference sequence). This CDR3 comprises 13 residues. The V segment lost 3 bases and the J segment 2 bases; nucleotides outside the gene matches: 2. The CDR3, as DNA: TGTGCCTGGAGGGACAGGGCAAACACTGAAGCTTTCTTT. It is translated as CAWRDRANTEAFF. The entire variable domain, with the rest obtained from reference TRBV30 and TRBJ1-1, is as follows: SQTIHQWPATLVQPVGSPLSLECTVEGTSNPNLYWYRQAAGRGLQLLFYSVGIGQISSEVPQNLSASRPQDRQFILSSKKLLLSDSGFYLCAWRDRANTEAFFGQGTRLTVV.

This chain uses TRBV5-1 with TRBJ1-5, with D possibly matching TRBD1 (5 bases). Germline assignment: CDR1 SGHRS and CDR2 YFSETQ. The CDR3 spans 15 residues. Trimming shortened V by 3 bases and J by 1 base, and 11 bases separated the two germline ends. The chain's CDR3 is CASSWGGRSNQPQHF. DNA of the CDR3: TGCGCCAGCAGCTGGGGCGGCAGGAGCAATCAGCCCCAGCATTTT. The variable domain in full, with the rest retrieved from reference TRBV5-1 and TRBJ1-5, is KAGVTQTPRYLIKTRGQQVTLSCSPISGHRSVSWYQQTPGQGLQFLFEYFSETQRNKGNFPGRFSGRQFSNSRSEMNVSTLELGDSALYLCASSWGGRSNQPQHFGDGTRLSIL.

The chain employs TRBV9 and TRBJ2-2; D is ambiguous. The V and J ends lost 0 bases and 3 bases respectively, with 6 bases between them. There are 14 residues in the CDR3. The germline CDR1 and CDR2 sequences are SGDLS and YYNGEE. CDR3 DNA: TGTGCCAGCAGCGTAGCGGTGGACACCGGGGAGCTGTTTTTT. Encoded protein: CASSVAVDTGELFF.

This clone turned up a few times. J is TRBJ1-1 and V is TRBV9; TRBD1 might be the D (5 bases). V was pared by 4 bases and J by 6 bases, with 22 bases between. CDR1 is SGDLS, CDR2 YYNGEE, per germline. This CDR3 is 16 amino acids long. CDR3 bases: TGTGCCAGCAGCCCCCGTGAATCCCCCGGGGCGGCTGAAGCTTTCTTT. The encoded protein is CASSPRESPGAAEAFF.

J is TRBJ2-7 and V is TRBV4-2; the match to TRBD1 covers 7 bases. V shed 0 bases, J shed 2 bases, and the junction held 7 bases outside the gene matches. Germline values: CDR1 LGHNA, CDR2 YNFKEQ. The CDR3 loop spans 16 amino acids. This chain's CDR3 is CASSQEGTVKAYEQYF. CDR3 nucleotide sequence: TGTGCCAGCAGCCAAGAGGGGACAGTCAAAGCCTACGAGCAGTACTTC.